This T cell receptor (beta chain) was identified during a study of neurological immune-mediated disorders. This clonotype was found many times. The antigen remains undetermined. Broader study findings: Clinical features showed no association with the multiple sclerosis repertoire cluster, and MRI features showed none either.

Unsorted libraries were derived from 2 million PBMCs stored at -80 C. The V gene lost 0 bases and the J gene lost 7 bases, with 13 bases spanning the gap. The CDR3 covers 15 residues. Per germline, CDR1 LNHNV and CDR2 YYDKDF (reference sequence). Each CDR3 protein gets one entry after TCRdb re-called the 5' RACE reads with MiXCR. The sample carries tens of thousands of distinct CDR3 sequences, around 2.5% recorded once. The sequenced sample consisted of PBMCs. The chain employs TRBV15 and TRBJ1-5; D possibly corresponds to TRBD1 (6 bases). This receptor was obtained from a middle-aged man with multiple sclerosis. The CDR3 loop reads CATSRDKGGRQPQHF. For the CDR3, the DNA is TGTGCCACCAGCAGAGATAAGGGGGGTCGGCAGCCCCAGCATTTT.